The source of this T cell receptor (beta chain) is a study of vaccination and CD4 T cells after COVID-19. As for the study in general: The cells were exposed to overlapping spike peptides originating from SARS-CoV-2, HCoV-NL63, HCoV-OC43 and HCoV-229E for stimulation.

CDR1 MNHEY and CDR2 SVGEGT come from the germline V gene. The length of the CDR3 is 16 residues. With 2 bases clipped from V and 5 bases from J, the junction kept 9 bases outside the gene matches. Treatment: approximately 11-day PBMC culture with coronavirus spike peptide pools or control peptides (ViraFEST assay). With peptide pools, ViraFEST first expanded antigen-specific T cells and afterwards sequenced their TCRs. Of note for this clonotype: Its target is unknown.

Oncomine TCR Beta short-read sequencing was applied to DNA from cultured CD4+ T cells. Once CD4+ T cells had been cultured, genomic DNA was extracted from them. TCRdb redid the calling of the PCR reads with MiXCR, one entry per CDR3 protein. The sample lists approximately 21,000 distinct CDR3 sequences; under 70% were seen once. Study-wide points: Analysis of convalescent patients found that 304 of 307 vaccine-specific clones were spike mono-reactive.

Material: CD4+ T cells from blood, cultured in vitro. The receptor's source is a human donor who had recovered from COVID-19. This rearrangement joins TRBV6-2 or TRBV6-3 to TRBJ1-2, with 9 bases that match TRBD1. The CDR3 coding sequence is TGTGCCAGCAGTTACGCCAACAGGGGGCTGAGGTATGGCTACACCTTC. The encoded protein is CASSYANRGLRYGYTF.